The entry below describes one T cell receptor beta chain. This sample is drawn from a study of T cell responses to AZD1222 COVID-19 vaccine. CDR1 GTSNPN and CDR2 SVGIG come from the germline V gene (reference sequence). The V and J ends lost 0 bases and 7 bases, in that order; junction bases with no gene match: 5. The CDR3 length is 14 residues. Generated by immunoSEQ multiplex PCR, the TCRdb table keeps only in-frame clones and is missing some. The profile shows some 97,000 clones, about 90% of them singletons. The chain joins TRBV30 to TRBJ2-1; TRBD2 matches 8 bases. The material sequenced was peripheral blood, taken on day 0 of AZD1222 vaccination. This TCR was recovered from an adult in good health. CDR3 nucleotides: TGTGCCTGGAGTGTCCAGCGGGAGAGGAATGAGCAGTTCTTC. Encoded protein: CAWSVQRERNEQFF.